This T cell receptor (beta chain) was identified during a study of T cell responses to AZD1222 COVID-19 vaccine. CDR3 length: 15 residues. V dropped 6 bases and J dropped 4 bases, with 16 bases sitting between them. Generated by immunoSEQ multiplex PCR, the TCRdb table keeps only in-frame clones and is missing some. The data contain roughly 91,000 clones, about 85% of them singletons. This clone showed up just once. The antigen is undetermined. The study's findings and limits: It was only 6 or 7 AZD1222 recipients who were seropositive at baseline.

This chain joins TRBV23-1 and TRBJ1-5; D might be TRBD1 (5 bases). TRBV23-1 is an open reading frame, and its role is uncertain. This clonotype was obtained from an adult in good health. This material consisted of peripheral blood, taken on day 0 of AZD1222 vaccination. The CDR3: CASSPCRTPNQPQHF. Written as DNA, the CDR3 is TGCGCCAGCAGCCCGTGTAGGACACCAAATCAGCCCCAGCATTTT.